This T cell receptor beta chain was profiled in a study of cytomegalovirus exposure and HLA in healthy donors (dated by TCRdb to the late 2010s). For the study in its entirety: According to an earlier analysis of a few hundred of the donors, roughly 180 million T cells yielded over 90 million unique TCR beta sequences and about 300 Gb of sequence data. Every discovery cohort repertoire had been produced on one sequencing platform. HLA typing included class I and class II loci at four-digit resolution. A later genetic analysis used genome-wide SNP genotypes for about three fifths of the 666 donors, treating that subset as a discovery cohort. To study patterns of TCR occurrence, a later analysis re-analyzed previously published TCR beta repertoires from 600 to 750 donors and added high-resolution HLA genotyping. Using immunosequencing, the study profiled T cell repertoires from 550 to 750 subjects and related those repertoires to cytomegalovirus serostatus. The genetic ancestry cluster associated with self-reported Caucasian donors included about 81% of the roughly 400 genotyped donors. Across approximately 420 genotyped donors of the cohort, an average of about 240,000 unique TCR beta nucleotide sequences per donor were sequenced, and roughly 18% of those sequences were non-productive. Rather than using new phenotypic data, the later analysis identified candidate immune exposures from TCR beta sequences and from how often those sequences occurred across donors. Typing coverage varied by locus: 629-630 donors for A, B, C, DRB1 and DQB1; about 520 for DQA1; around 570 for DPA1; some 470 for DPB1. Approximately 300 gigabases of sequencing data and roughly 81 million unique TCR sequences made up an early release that covered 500 to 650 HLA-typed donors. To decide whether each TCR beta V gene segment behaved as functional or pseudogenic, an earlier analysis of some 600 of the donors relied on high-throughput TCR beta sequencing. The aim of the study was to test whether cataloging public T cell receptors could identify signatures of past pathogen exposure. A separate validation cohort of about 110 different subjects was used in addition to the 666-subject first cohort. Donor age, sex, ethnicity and CMV serostatus were collected together with the repertoire data. Several DR-DQ haplotypes were handled as single units for association and clustering because linkage in the cohort was strong. The study combined high-throughput TCR immunosequencing, statistical association of individual TCRs with disease status, and machine learning to predict cytomegalovirus infection status. Study-wide findings and limitations: The classifier was reported to diagnose cytomegalovirus status with high specificity and sensitivity in both the original and validation cohorts. While some public TCRs were present in many individuals, most TCR sequences turned up only very rarely across donors. A further reported finding was that TCR beta sequences accurately predicted the HLA-A and HLA-B alleles for most subjects in the first cohort. In vitro tests confirmed that three of the cytomegalovirus-associated TCR beta chains recognize cytomegalovirus antigens. For the cohort, immune exposure information was limited to CMV serostatus. The presence/absence analyses assumed that sequencing depth was roughly uniform across donors, and that assumption may not be true. In this cohort, only TCR beta chains were sequenced, and detectable features were limited by the absence of alpha or paired-chain data. Strong co-occurrence of HLA alleles, especially DR and DQ, made assigning TCR associations to individual alleles difficult. Several of the top co-occurrence clusters appeared to be linked to parvovirus B19, influenza, CMV and Epstein-Barr virus, according to a later analysis. In a later genetic analysis, a missense DCLRE1C variant was associated with V-gene and J-gene trimming of TCR beta chains, and the association was replicated in an independent cohort. In a later analysis, about 16,000 TCR beta sequences were associated with specific HLA alleles at a false discovery rate of 0.05. Linkage disequilibrium might explain the correlated functional status among segregating V segments, but an unknown experimental factor could not be excluded. Compared with the roughly 670-donor mean, donors in an Asian-associated ancestry cluster had fewer N-insertions in productive TCRs, according to a later genetic analysis. The earlier analysis of almost 600 of the donors excluded roughly 16 rarely observed V segments, including chromosome 9 orphons, because counts were too low. The sequencing pipeline was judged likely to have produced a cluster of highly shared sequence variants as a technical artifact. HLA typing was unavailable for some donors at each locus, so association tests used only the typed subset. A total of 150 to 200 TCR beta chains were listed by the study as associated with cytomegalovirus. A later analysis found that most CMV-associated TCR beta chains appeared HLA-restricted, with HLA associations seemingly driven largely by CMV exposure. An earlier analysis of some 590 of the donors showed that most TCR beta V segments appeared in productive rearrangements either about 87% or about 30% of the time, which broadly matched IMGT annotations. The authors suggested that the approach could potentially be generalized to other disease states and immunological phenotypes. In a later analysis, HLA-associated TCR beta chains were found to be more clonally expanded and to have lower generation probabilities than equally common non-associated chains. In a later analysis, TCR association rates were found to vary across HLA loci, with the most associated TCRs seen for DRB1 alleles and the fewest for HLA-C alleles.

The cohort was made up of approximately 670 healthy bone marrow donors. All cohort members were sampled while nominally healthy, although unrecorded immune exposures were likely present. The donor tested CMV seropositive, placing the donor among the 250 to 350 seropositive members of the cohort. Each donor provided a peripheral blood sample, and peripheral blood mononuclear cells were used for TCR beta sequencing. The Qiagen DNeasy Blood Extraction Kit was used to extract genomic DNA from the blood cell samples. Library preparation employed the immunoSEQ multiplex PCR assay. A mixture of 60 forward primers for TCR Vbeta segments and 13 reverse primers for TCR Jbeta segments was used in the multiplex PCR. The CDR3 region of rearranged TCR beta genes was amplified from genomic DNA with a multiplex PCR assay. On the Illumina HiSeq System, the amplified TCR beta libraries were sequenced as 87-base-pair reads. Regarding the original processing steps: A later analysis counted approximately 76 million unique TCR beta chains across the 640 or so repertoires, and some 11 million of these chains were shared by at least two donors. Raw reads were error-corrected and collapsed into unique sequences with a nearest-neighbor algorithm that merged closely related sequences to remove PCR and sequencing errors. To assign V, D and J gene segments, CDR3 sequences were aligned to IMGT reference sequences. For a sequence to be retained, at least a six-nucleotide match to both a V gene segment and a J gene segment was required. A rearrangement counted as productive if the CDR3 had no stop codons and remained in frame with V and J, and every other rearrangement counted as non-productive. Following IMGT convention, CDR3 was defined as the stretch from the second conserved V-encoded cysteine to the conserved J-encoded phenylalanine. The earlier analysis of 587 of the donors excluded sequences that lacked an unambiguous match to a single V gene segment. In an earlier analysis of 587 of the donors, V segments were called functional above 56.7% productive rearrangements and were called segregating when the between-donor standard deviation exceeded 5%. A statistical classification framework was built to diagnose cytomegalovirus status from the catalog of TCR beta chain sequences. A later analysis assigned V and J genes by comparing TCR nucleotide sequences with IMGT/GENE-DB human TR gene sequences. The TCRdist pipeline was used in a later analysis to assign CDR3 sequences and most-parsimonious VDJ recombination scenarios. In a later analysis, each TCR beta chain was defined by its CDR3 amino acid sequence together with its V-gene family, and reads lacking a unique V-gene family were excluded. As a way to deal with suspected cross-contamination and a sequencing artifact, a later analysis dropped roughly 620 nucleotide sequences that were highly shared and had low generation probability. In a later analysis, a clonal expansion index for each public chain was calculated from normalized within-repertoire ranks of inferred template counts. In a later analysis, generation probabilities were computed using a VDJ recombination model fitted to out-of-frame rearrangements, and the results were checked against IGoR. A later analysis scored TCR-TCR, TCR-HLA and TCR-CMV co-occurrence with hypergeometric tests, applying a repertoire-size bias correction to TCR pairs. False discovery rates were estimated in a later analysis by permuting HLA or CMV assignments 20 times. In a later analysis, co-occurring TCRs were grouped using DBSCAN, and TCRdist sequence similarity was added for clustering within HLA-allele-positive subsets. Repertoires with fewer than 30,000 or more than 120,000 public chains were left out of co-occurrence clustering, as were a handful of repertoires with anomalous nucleotide sharing. Here the immuneACCESS table is served through TCRdb, limited to in-frame sequences with V and J called. Missing clones are a known gap in these copies; in checked studies unresolved V genes cover under half, and the rest lacks a known reason. V and J calls and clone size come straight from that table; D and trimming were deduced from the DNA. The sample table lists around 97,000 clones, 81% of them with a count of one. The ten top clones hold more than 5% of the sample.

Concerning this clone itself: The antigen it binds to is not known. Base qualities are missing; no much larger clone stands one base away.

The sample comprised PBMCs. The source is a middle-aged man in good health and CMV-seropositive.

The CDR3 amino acid sequence is: CAIRRGGADTDTQYF. The base sequence is TGTGCCATCAGGAGGGGGGGCGCGGACACAGATACGCAGTATTTT. The chain was built from TRBV10-3 and TRBJ2-3, with TRBD2 tentatively as D gene (7 bases match). Taken from cysteine to phenylalanine, the CDR3 has 15 residues. Only CDR3 DNA is held: 45 bases, read in frame from base 1. According to the germline V gene, CDR1 reads ENHRY and CDR2 reads SYGVKD. V is shortened by 6 bases, J by 2 bases, and the region joining them spans 15 bases.